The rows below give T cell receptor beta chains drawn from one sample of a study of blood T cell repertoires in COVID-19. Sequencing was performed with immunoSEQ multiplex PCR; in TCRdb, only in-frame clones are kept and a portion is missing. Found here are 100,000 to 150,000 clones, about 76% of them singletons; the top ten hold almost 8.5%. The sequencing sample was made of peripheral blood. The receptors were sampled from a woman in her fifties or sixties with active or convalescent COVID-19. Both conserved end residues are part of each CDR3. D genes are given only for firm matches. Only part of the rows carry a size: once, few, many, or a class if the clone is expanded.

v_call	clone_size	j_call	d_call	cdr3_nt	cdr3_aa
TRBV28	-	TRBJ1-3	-	TGTGCCAGCAGAAGGGAGTACACCATATATTTT	CASRREYTIYF
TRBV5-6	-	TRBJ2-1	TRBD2	TGTGCCAGCAGCTTCCGGGAGGCCTCCTACAATGAGCAGTTCTTC	CASSFREASYNEQFF
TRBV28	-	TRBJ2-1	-	TGTGCCAGCAGACCTTCAGGGAGGACACACAATGAGCAGTTCTTC	CASRPSGRTHNEQFF
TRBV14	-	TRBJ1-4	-	TGTGCCAGCAGCCAAGATGCGGGCAGTCCAGGTGCTGAAAAACTGTTTTTT	CASSQDAGSPGAEKLFF
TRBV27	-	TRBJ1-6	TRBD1	TGTGCCAGCAGTTTATCGGGGACAGGGGGTCTAGGATCACCCCTCCACTTT	CASSLSGTGGLGSPLHF
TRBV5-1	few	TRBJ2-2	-	TGCGCCAGCAGCTTGGACGCAGGGGGGTCCACCGGGGAGCTGTTTTTT	CASSLDAGGSTGELFF
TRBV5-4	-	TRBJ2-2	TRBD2	TGTGCCAGCAGCTTCGCTGGCGGGAGAGCAAACACCGGGGAGCTGTTTTTT	CASSFAGGRANTGELFF
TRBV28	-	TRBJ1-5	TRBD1	TGTGCCAGCGGCCGAAACAGGGGACAGCCCCAGCATTTT	CASGRNRGQPQHF
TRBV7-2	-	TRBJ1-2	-	TGTGCCAGCAGCCCCCGAACAGTACTCTGGGGCTACACCTTC	CASSPRTVLWGYTF
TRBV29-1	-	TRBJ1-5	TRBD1	TGCAGTGCAGGGGGCTTGGACAATCAGCCCCAGCATTTT	CSAGGLDNQPQHF
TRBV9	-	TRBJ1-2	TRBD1	TGTGCCAGCAGCGCACAGGGGAACTATGGCTACACCTTC	CASSAQGNYGYTF
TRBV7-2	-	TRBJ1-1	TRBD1	TGTGCCAGCAGCGAAGGGGGCAGGGGTGAAGCTTTCTTT	CASSEGGRGEAFF
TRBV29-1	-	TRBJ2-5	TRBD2	TGCAGCGTTGAAGAGGCGCGGGGGGAGACCCAGTACTTC	CSVEEARGETQYF
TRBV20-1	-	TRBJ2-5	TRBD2	TGCAGTGCTAGTCGCCTAGCGGGGGGGTGGGCAGAGACCCAGTACTTC	CSASRLAGGWAETQYF
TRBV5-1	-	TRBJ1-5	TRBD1	TGCGCCAGCAGCTTGGGGGCAGGGGGCGGTCAGCCCCAGCATTTT	CASSLGAGGGQPQHF
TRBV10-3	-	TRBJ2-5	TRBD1	TGTGCCATCAGTGAGTCGAGCTCAGGGGGCGGTGAGACCCAGTACTTC	CAISESSSGGGETQYF
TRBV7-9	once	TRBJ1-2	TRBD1	TGTGCCAGCAGCTTACACAGGGACAGGGGACATGGCTACACCTTC	CASSLHRDRGHGYTF
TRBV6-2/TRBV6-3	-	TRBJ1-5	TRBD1	TGTGCCAGCAGTTACACGACAGGGGGGAATCAGCCCCAGCATTTT	CASSYTTGGNQPQHF
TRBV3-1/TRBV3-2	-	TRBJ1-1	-	TGTGCCAGCAGCCAAGGCTGGCAGGGCGGCACTGAAGCTTTCTTT	CASSQGWQGGTEAFF
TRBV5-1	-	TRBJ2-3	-	TGCGCCAGCAGCTTGCGTGGCTTCCAATCGGATACGCAGTATTTT	CASSLRGFQSDTQYF
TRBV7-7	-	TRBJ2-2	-	TGTGCCAGCAGCAAAACGACAGGAAGGAACACCGGGGAGCTGTTTTTT	CASSKTTGRNTGELFF
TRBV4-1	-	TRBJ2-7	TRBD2	TGCGCCAGCAGCCAAGAAGGTGTCCTAGCGGTTAGCTACGAGCAGTACTTC	CASSQEGVLAVSYEQYF
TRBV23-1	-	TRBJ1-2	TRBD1	TGCGCCAGCAATGGACAGGGGGTCTGCGGCTACACCTTC	CASNGQGVCGYTF
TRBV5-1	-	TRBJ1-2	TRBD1	TGCGCCAGCAGCTTTGGCGGACAGGCTAACTATGGCTACACCTTC	CASSFGGQANYGYTF
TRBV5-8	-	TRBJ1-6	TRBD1	TGTGCCAGCAGCTTGGCGGGACAGGGGTTCATGGCCCTCCACTTT	CASSLAGQGFMALHF
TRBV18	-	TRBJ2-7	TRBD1	TGTGCCAGCTCACCCGGGGACAGTCCCTACGAGCAGTACTTC	CASSPGDSPYEQYF
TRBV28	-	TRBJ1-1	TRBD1	TGTGCCAACAGTTTAGAGGACAGGGGAGGTTCAGCTTTCTTT	CANSLEDRGGSAFF
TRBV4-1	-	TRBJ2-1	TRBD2	TGCGCCAGCAGCCAAGAAGGGGGGCGTAAGCGGGGGTACAATGAGCAGTTCTTC	CASSQEGGRKRGYNEQFF
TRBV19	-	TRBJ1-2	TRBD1	TGTGCCAGTAGTGGACAGGGGGCGAATGGCTACACCTTC	CASSGQGANGYTF
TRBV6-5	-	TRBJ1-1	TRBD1	TGTGCCAGCAGTTACGAGGGGGCGACGGCGAACACTGAAGCTTTCTTT	CASSYEGATANTEAFF
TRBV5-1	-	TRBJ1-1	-	TGCGCCAGCAGCCCCCGTGAGGGAGGCAACACTGAAGCTTTCTTT	CASSPREGGNTEAFF
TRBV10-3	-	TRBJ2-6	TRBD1	TGTGCCATCAGTGGCGGGGTCTGGACAGGGGTATCTGGGGCCAACGTCCTGACTTTC	CAISGGVWTGVSGANVLTF
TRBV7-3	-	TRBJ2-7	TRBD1	TGTGCCAGCAGCTTTGCGGGGGACAGGGATGACGAGCAGTACTTC	CASSFAGDRDDEQYF
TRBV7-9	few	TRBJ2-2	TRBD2	TGTGCCAGCAGCCGTGGGACTAGCGCATCCCGGGAGCTGTTTTTT	CASSRGTSASRELFF
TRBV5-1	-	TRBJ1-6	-	TGCGCCAGCAGCGCCGCGGGCCGCGGTAATTCACCCCTCCACTTT	CASSAAGRGNSPLHF
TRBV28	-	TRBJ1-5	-	TGTGCCAGCAGTCTCCCCCAGTATCAGCCCCAGCATTTT	CASSLPQYQPQHF
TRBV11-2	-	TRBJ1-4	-	TGTGCCAGCAGCCGAGAGCGTACTAATGAAAAACTGTTTTTT	CASSRERTNEKLFF
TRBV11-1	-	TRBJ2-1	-	TGTGCCAGCAGAGGGGGAGCGGGGTACAATGAGCAGTTCTTC	CASRGGAGYNEQFF
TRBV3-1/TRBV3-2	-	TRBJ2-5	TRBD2	TGTGCCAGCAGCCAAGACGTAGCGGGGGCCAGAGAGACCCAGTACTTC	CASSQDVAGARETQYF